A single sample gave rise to the 22 T cell receptor beta chains below, sequenced in a study of T-cell reconstitution after alpha-beta-depleted transplantation in children. This sample's TCRbeta library carried unique molecular identifier barcodes. Via MiXCR, TCRdb re-called the PCR reads, giving one row per CDR3 protein. The sample contains roughly 420,000 distinct CDR3 sequences, about 17% of which appear only once. The source material was PBMCs, mostly from graft donor cells, sampled 360 days after TCRalphabeta/CD19-depleted stem cell transplant. The receptor source for this set is a boy younger than two who had a stem cell transplant for Wiskott-Aldrich syndrome, so the T cells may come from the graft donor.

This clonotype was seen only a few times. The chain combines TRBV6-1 with TRBJ2-2; the D is unclear. V gave up 6 bases and J gave up 0 bases, with 11 bases separating them. Germline CDR1 and CDR2: MNHNS and SASEGT. This CDR3 is built from 15 residues. Written as DNA, the CDR3 is TGTGCCAGCAGGCGAACGAAGGCGAACACCGGGGAGCTGTTTTTT. This gives the protein CASRRTKANTGELFF.

This clonotype was counted between two and nine times. The chain carries TRBV10-2 and TRBJ2-7; D gene ambiguous. This CDR3 has 13 amino acids. Germline CDR1 and CDR2: WSHSY and SAAADI. V was shortened by 3 bases and J by 3 bases, with 9 bases between the two germline ends. The CDR3 spells CASSESFYYEQYF. DNA for the CDR3: TGCGCCAGCAGTGAATCCTTTTACTACGAGCAGTACTTC.

There are many counts of this clonotype. The V call is TRBV6-5, the J call TRBJ1-4; D remains unclear. Germline loops: CDR1 MNHEY, CDR2 SVGAGI. The CDR3 is made up of 14 amino acids. Trimming stripped 0 bases from V and 8 bases from J, with 10 bases between. The CDR3 region is CASSYSVGREKLFF. In DNA form, the CDR3 reads TGTGCCAGCAGTTACTCAGTAGGAAGAGAAAAACTGTTTTTT.

The table lists this clonotype with a few counts. The gene calls are TRBV5-1 and TRBJ1-6; D is possibly TRBD1 (5 bases). The germline V gene encodes CDR1 SGHRS and CDR2 YFSETQ. Deletions cut 2 bases from V and 8 bases from J, with 17 bases between. This CDR3 region has 16 residues. The CDR3 loop is CASSFGGPYGDSPLHF. In DNA, the CDR3 is TGCGCCAGCAGCTTCGGGGGTCCCTATGGTGATTCACCCCTCCACTTT.

This clonotype showed up just a few times. The chain couples TRBV5-1 to TRBJ2-5; D is perhaps TRBD1 or TRBD2 (5 bases each). Trimming pared 0 bases from V and 5 bases from J, leaving 14 bases between. The germline gives CDR1 SGHRS, CDR2 YFSETQ. The CDR3 sequence is 15 residues long. The CDR3 region has the DNA TGCGCCAGCAGCTTGGCCGGGACCATCCGGGAGACCCAGTACTTC. Amino acids: CASSLAGTIRETQYF. The whole variable domain, remainder taken from reference TRBV5-1 and TRBJ2-5, is KAGVTQTPRYLIKTRGQQVTLSCSPISGHRSVSWYQQTPGQGLQFLFEYFSETQRNKGNFPGRFSGRQFSNSRSEMNVSTLELGDSALYLCASSLAGTIRETQYFGPGTRLLVL.

The rearrangement joins TRBV12-3 or TRBV12-4 to TRBJ2-1; TRBD2 might be the D (6 bases). With 1 base removed from V and 5 bases from J, the gap between germline ends came to 6 bases. The CDR3 is 13 amino acids. The CDR3 DNA follows: TGTGCCAGCAGTTTAGTAGCGGACAATGAGCAGTTCTTC. It encodes CASSLVADNEQFF.

V usage is TRBV7-2 and J usage is TRBJ2-7; 9 positions match TRBD2. From germline, CDR1 is SGHTA and CDR2 FQGNSA. The CDR3 runs to 14 residues. Unmatched junction bases numbered 6, after V lost 8 bases and J lost 1 base. CDR3 in DNA: TGTGCCAGCCAGCGAGCGGGGGGATCCTACGAGCAGTACTTC. It is translated as CASQRAGGSYEQYF.

The V call is TRBV19, the J call TRBJ2-7; 12 positions agree with TRBD2. This CDR3 has 20 residues. Germline V gene sequence: CDR1 LNHDA, CDR2 SQIVND (reference sequence). V lost 4 bases and J lost 3; bases outside the gene matches: 19. This CDR3 is CASSTQTGTSGPTGFYEQYF. The CDR3 DNA follows: TGTGCCAGTAGTACCCAAACCGGGACTAGCGGGCCTACAGGGTTCTACGAGCAGTACTTC. Complete variable domain (other parts from reference TRBV19 and TRBJ2-7): DGGITQSPKYLFRKEGQNVTLSCEQNLNHDAMYWYRQDPGQGLRLIYYSQIVNDFQKGDIAEGYSVSREKKESFPLTVTSAQKNPTAFYLCASSTQTGTSGPTGFYEQYFGPGTRLTVT.

This chain joins TRBV5-5 and TRBJ1-6; TRBD1 matches at 9 bases. Per the germline V gene, CDR1 is SGHKS and CDR2 is YYEKEE (reference sequence). This CDR3 is built from 18 residues. Trimming at V came to 3 bases and at J to 5 bases, leaving 12 bases not matched to a gene. The CDR3 coding sequence is TGTGCCAGCAGCTCGAGGATCGGACAGGGGACCCATAATTCACCCCTCCACTTT. Translation gives CASSSRIGQGTHNSPLHF.

V is TRBV20-1 and J is TRBJ2-1, with D possibly TRBD2 on 5 matching bases. Germline V gene data show CDR1 as DFQATT and CDR2 as SNEGSKA (reference sequence). This CDR3 has 17 residues. V was shortened by 3 bases and J by 0 bases, with 18 bases between the two germline ends. The CDR3 protein is CSARKKERLSSYNEQFF. CDR3 coding DNA: TGCAGTGCTAGGAAGAAGGAGCGGCTTAGCTCCTACAATGAGCAGTTCTTC.

The V gene is TRBV20-1, the J gene TRBJ2-7, with TRBD1 as a possible D gene (6 bases). The CDR3 is 13 amino acids. Germline CDR1 DFQATT, CDR2 SNEGSKA (reference sequence). The V and J ends lost 7 bases and 1 base respectively, with 14 bases between them. The CDR3 DNA is TGCAGTGTTGTTCAGGGACAATCCTACGAGCAGTACTTC. This gives the protein CSVVQGQSYEQYF.

V and J are TRBV7-2 and TRBJ2-1; 7 bases map to TRBD2. In germline, CDR1 is SGHTA, CDR2 FQGNSA. The CDR3 runs 17 residues. The junction had 12 bases not matched to a gene; V was cut back by 7 bases and J by 0 bases. The DNA of the CDR3 is TGTGCCAGCACCCCCACCCCAGCGGGAAGCTCCTACAATGAGCAGTTCTTC. Amino acids: CASTPTPAGSSYNEQFF.

This clonotype came up many times. The V call is TRBV6-2 or TRBV6-3, the J call TRBJ2-2; D gene uncertain. The V gene's germline CDR1 is MNHEY and CDR2 SVGEGT. V lost 7 bases, J lost 5 bases, and 5 bases lay in between. The CDR3 length is 11 residues. The CDR3 DNA reads TGTGCCAGCAAAGGGACCGGGGAGCTGTTTTTT. It yields the protein CASKGTGELFF.

This clonotype was observed a handful of times. The chain employs TRBV5-1 and TRBJ2-7, with D uncertain. Germline V gene sequence: CDR1 SGHRS, CDR2 YFSETQ. Trimming shortened V by 0 bases and J by 1 base, and 8 bases separated the two germline ends. The CDR3 is 14 amino acids. The CDR3 is CASSLDVGSYEQYF. In DNA form, the CDR3 reads TGCGCCAGCAGCTTGGATGTAGGATCCTACGAGCAGTACTTC.

This chain uses TRBV5-1 with TRBJ2-5; 12 nucleotides line up with TRBD1. The germline CDR1 and CDR2 sequences are SGHRS and YFSETQ. Trimming at V came to 2 bases and at J to 6 bases, leaving 8 bases not matched to a gene. The CDR3 runs 16 residues. As DNA, the CDR3 is TGCGCCAGCAGCTTCTCCGGGACAGGGGGCGGGAAGACCCAGTACTTC. Protein sequence: CASSFSGTGGGKTQYF.

The V call is TRBV7-2, the J call TRBJ2-3, with TRBD2 identical over 8 bases. Looked up from germline, CDR1 is SGHTA and CDR2 is FQGNSA. The CDR3 loop spans 16 amino acids. The V and J ends lost 5 bases and 1 base, in that order; junction bases with no gene match: 8. CDR3 residues: CASSPEREWGTDTQYF. Here the CDR3 DNA reads TGTGCCAGCAGCCCTGAGCGGGAGTGGGGCACAGATACGCAGTATTTT. The entire variable domain, with the rest obtained from reference TRBV7-2 and TRBJ2-3, is as follows: GAGVSQSPSNKVTEKGKDVELRCDPISGHTALYWYRQSLGQGLEFLIYFQGNSAPDKSGLPSDRFSAERTGGSVSTLTIQRTQQEDSAVYLCASSPEREWGTDTQYFGPGTRLTVL.

The V and J genes are TRBV7-9 and TRBJ2-5; no reliable D call. Trimming shortened V by 1 base and J by 9 bases, and 9 bases separated the two germline ends. Germline assignment: CDR1 SEHNR and CDR2 FQNEAQ (reference sequence). This CDR3 is built from 12 residues. CDR3 DNA: TGTGCCAGCAGCTTAGTTCCGGCGGCCCAGTACTTC. Translation: CASSLVPAAQYF.

The chain combines TRBV20-1 with TRBJ2-3, with D maybe TRBD1 (5 bases). V dropped 0 bases and J dropped 6 bases, with 19 bases sitting between them. Germline CDR1 is DFQATT and CDR2 is SNEGSKA (reference sequence). The CDR3 length is 16 residues. CDR3 sequence reads: CSARDLGVKGWDTQYF. The CDR3 nucleotides are TGCAGTGCTAGAGATCTAGGGGTGAAAGGATGGGATACGCAGTATTTT.

This clonotype was seen more than once but under ten times. The chain has TRBV7-9 and TRBJ2-2; D gene ambiguous. The CDR3 sequence is 13 residues long. CDR1 is SEHNR, CDR2 FQNEAQ, per germline (reference sequence). Trimming stripped 1 base from V and 6 bases from J, with 6 bases between. The CDR3 spells CASSLGDSGELFF. Here the CDR3 DNA reads TGTGCCAGCAGCTTAGGCGATTCCGGGGAGCTGTTTTTT.

V usage is TRBV5-1 and J usage is TRBJ1-4, with D possibly TRBD1 on 6 matching bases. Between the trimmed V and J ends, which lost 4 bases and 7 bases, there was a span of 14 bases. The CDR3 is 14 residues long. The V gene's germline CDR1 is SGHRS and CDR2 YFSETQ. The CDR3 here is CASSPGTMGEKLFF. As DNA, the CDR3 is TGCGCCAGCAGCCCAGGGACAATGGGTGAAAAACTGTTTTTT.

This clonotype has at least ten counts. The J gene is TRBJ2-7, the V gene TRBV28; the match to TRBD1 covers 9 bases. J gave up 2 bases and V 4 bases, and 9 bases lay outside the gene matches. Germline CDR1 and CDR2: MDHEN and SYDVKM. The CDR3 is made up of 16 amino acids. The CDR3 nucleotides are TGTGCCAGCAGTTCCTTCGGGACAGGGAAGACCTACGAGCAGTACTTC. Amino acids: CASSSFGTGKTYEQYF.

The gene calls are TRBV7-2 and TRBJ2-5, with TRBD1 matching 7 bases. The CDR3 extends over 16 amino acids. From germline, CDR1 is SGHTA and CDR2 FQGNSA. V lost 1 base and J lost 2; bases outside the gene matches: 7. DNA for the CDR3: TGTGCCAGCAGCTTAGAGTCCGGGACAGTTCAAGAGACCCAGTACTTC. Translating gives CASSLESGTVQETQYF.